This TCR beta chain was found in a study of tumor-infiltrating lymphocytes in oesophageal squamous cell carcinoma. Per the germline V gene, CDR1 is SGHTA and CDR2 is FQGNSA. The CDR3 has 18 residues. In TCRdb, the PCR reads were re-called with MiXCR into one record per CDR3 protein. Among around 14,000 distinct CDR3 sequences listed, roughly 49% were seen once. V and J are TRBV7-2 and TRBJ2-4, with 16 bases matching TRBD2. The J call is uncertain, as TRBJ2-7 better fits the DNA end. This clonotype was obtained from a male donor with esophageal squamous cell carcinoma. Material for sequencing was esophageal tumor tissue. As DNA, the CDR3 is TGTGCCAGCAGCTCCGCAGGGGGACTAGCGGGAGGGAGGTACGAGCAGTACTTC. Translation: CASSSAGGLAGGRYEQYF.